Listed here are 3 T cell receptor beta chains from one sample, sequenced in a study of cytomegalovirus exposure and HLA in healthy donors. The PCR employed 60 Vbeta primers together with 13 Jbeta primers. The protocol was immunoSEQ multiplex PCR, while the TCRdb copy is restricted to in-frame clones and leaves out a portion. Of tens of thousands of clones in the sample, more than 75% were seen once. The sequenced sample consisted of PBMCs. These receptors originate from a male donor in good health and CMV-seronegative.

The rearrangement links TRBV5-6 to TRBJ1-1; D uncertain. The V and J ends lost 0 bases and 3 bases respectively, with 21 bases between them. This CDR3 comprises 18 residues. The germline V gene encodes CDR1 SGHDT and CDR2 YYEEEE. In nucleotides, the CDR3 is TGTGCCAGCAGCTTGGCCGGCGGACTAATCAGTGAGGACACTGAAGCTTTCTTT. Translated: CASSLAGGLISEDTEAFF.

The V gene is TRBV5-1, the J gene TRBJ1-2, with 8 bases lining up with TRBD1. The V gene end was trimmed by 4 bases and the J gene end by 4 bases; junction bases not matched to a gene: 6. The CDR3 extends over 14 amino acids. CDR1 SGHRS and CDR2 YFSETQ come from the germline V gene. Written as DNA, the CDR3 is TGCGCCAGCAGCGCCCGACAGGGGAGCTATGGCTACACCTTC. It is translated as CASSARQGSYGYTF.

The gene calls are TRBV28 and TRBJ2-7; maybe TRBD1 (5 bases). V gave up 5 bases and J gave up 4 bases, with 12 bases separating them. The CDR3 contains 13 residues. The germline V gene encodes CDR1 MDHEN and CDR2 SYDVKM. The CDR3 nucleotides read TGTGCCAGCAGTCTGAATCAGGGTTACGAGCAGTACTTC. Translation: CASSLNQGYEQYF.